The sequence of this T cell receptor beta chain was determined in a study of cytomegalovirus exposure and HLA in healthy donors. For the study at large: An early release of data contained around 80 million unique TCRs, which came from HLA-typed donors. Overall study findings and caveats: One cluster of highly shared sequence variants probably arose as a sequencing artifact. After further analysis at a later stage, roughly 15,000 TCR beta sequences were associated with HLA alleles at 0.05 false discovery rate.

Amplification used 60 Vbeta primers and 13 Jbeta primers. Here immunoSEQ multiplex PCR was the method, and the copy in TCRdb shows in-frame clones only, minus some. The sample has 150,000 to 160,000 clones, 80% seen once. In its sample, this clone was seen a few times. The antigen is not known. Healthy bone marrow donors formed the donor group. The CDR3 is made up of 15 amino acids. Per germline, CDR1 MNHNS and CDR2 SASEGT. V shed 5 bases, J shed 4 bases, and the junction held 8 bases outside the gene matches. Sequencing was carried out using PBMCs. The sequence was obtained from a man aged 25-45 years in good health and CMV-seropositive. The chain couples TRBV6-1 to TRBJ1-5; 7 nucleotides agree with TRBD1. The CDR3 spells CASSSGQVRNQPQHF. Here the CDR3 DNA reads TGTGCCAGCAGTTCTGGACAGGTTCGGAATCAGCCCCAGCATTTT.